This entry concerns a single TCR beta chain. The entry originates in a study of blood T cell repertoires in COVID-19. Study summary: Researchers got acute and convalescent COVID-19 samples from the United States, Italy and Spain. The cDNA or gDNA used as material had been derived from T cells, B-cell-depleted T cells, or PBMCs.

In Seattle, patients joined the study during active infection and were tracked longitudinally. With 0 bases removed from V and 5 bases from J, the gap between germline ends came to 13 bases. This CDR3 has 15 residues. CDR1 and CDR2 (germline): LNHNV, YYDKDF (reference sequence). Original handling: Estimates of nucleated cell counts were drawn from the amplification of reference gene primers. Clones were sequenced by immunoSEQ multiplex PCR, and TCRdb holds only the in-frame ones, with some missing. For V, J and clone size, that table is used; D and trimming come from the DNA. The sample has 150,000 to 180,000 clones, 70% to 85% seen once; the top ten hold over 0.55%.

This TCR derives from a man aged 55 to 69 with COVID-19, enrolled during active disease. Input material: peripheral blood. The chain has TRBV15 and TRBJ1-2, with a tentative D call TRBD1 (6 bases). The CDR3 region is CATSRDRQALYGYTF. The CDR3, as DNA: TGTGCCACCAGCAGAGATCGACAGGCTCTTTATGGCTACACCTTC. The whole variable domain, remainder taken from reference TRBV15 and TRBJ1-2, is DAMVIQNPRYQVTQFGKPVTLSCSQTLNHNVMYWYQQKSSQAPKLLFHYYDKDFNNEADTPDNFQSRRPNTSFCFLDIRSPGLGDTAMYLCATSRDRQALYGYTFGSGTRLTVV.